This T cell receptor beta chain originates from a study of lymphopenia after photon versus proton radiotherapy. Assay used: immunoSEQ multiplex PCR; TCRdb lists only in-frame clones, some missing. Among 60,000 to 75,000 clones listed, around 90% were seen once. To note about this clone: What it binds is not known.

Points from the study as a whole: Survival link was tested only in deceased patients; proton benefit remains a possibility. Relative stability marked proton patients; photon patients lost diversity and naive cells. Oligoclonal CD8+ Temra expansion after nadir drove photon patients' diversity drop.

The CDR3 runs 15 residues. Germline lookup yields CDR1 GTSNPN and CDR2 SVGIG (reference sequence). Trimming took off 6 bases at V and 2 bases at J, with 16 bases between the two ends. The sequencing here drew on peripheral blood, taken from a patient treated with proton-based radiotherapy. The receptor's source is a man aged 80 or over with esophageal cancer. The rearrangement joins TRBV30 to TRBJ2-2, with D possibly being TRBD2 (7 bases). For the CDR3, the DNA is TGTGCCTGTCCCCCCGCGGGGGCTAACACCGGGGAGCTGTTTTTT. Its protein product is CACPPAGANTGELFF.